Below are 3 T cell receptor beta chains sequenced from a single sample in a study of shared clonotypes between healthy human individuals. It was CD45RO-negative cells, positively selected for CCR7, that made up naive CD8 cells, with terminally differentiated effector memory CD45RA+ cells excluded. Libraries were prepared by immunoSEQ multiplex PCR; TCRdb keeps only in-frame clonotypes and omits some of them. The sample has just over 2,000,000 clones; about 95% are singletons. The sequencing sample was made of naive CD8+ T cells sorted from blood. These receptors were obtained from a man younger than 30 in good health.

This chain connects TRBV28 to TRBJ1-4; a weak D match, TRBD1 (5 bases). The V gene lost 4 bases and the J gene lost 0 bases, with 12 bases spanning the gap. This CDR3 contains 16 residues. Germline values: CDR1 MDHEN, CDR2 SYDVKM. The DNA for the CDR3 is TGTGCCAGCAGTTCTCTTACAGGCGCAACTAATGAAAAACTGTTTTTT. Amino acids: CASSSLTGATNEKLFF.

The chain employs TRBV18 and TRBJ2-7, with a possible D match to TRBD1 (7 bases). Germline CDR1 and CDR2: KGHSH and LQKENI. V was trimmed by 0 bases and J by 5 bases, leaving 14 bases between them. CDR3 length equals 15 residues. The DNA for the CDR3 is TGTGCCAGCTCACCACCGGAGGGGGCTTACCACGAGCAGTACTTC. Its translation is CASSPPEGAYHEQYF.

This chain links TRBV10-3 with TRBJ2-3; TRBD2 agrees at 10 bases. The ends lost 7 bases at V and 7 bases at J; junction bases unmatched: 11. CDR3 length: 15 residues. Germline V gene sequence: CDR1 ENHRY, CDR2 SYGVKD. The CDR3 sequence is CAIMPSGGSRNTQYF. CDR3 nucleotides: TGTGCCATCATGCCTAGCGGGGGTTCCAGGAATACGCAGTATTTT.